The sequence of this T cell receptor beta chain was determined in a study of blood T cell repertoires in COVID-19. The CDR3 runs 16 residues. Trimming removed 1 base at V and 5 bases at J, with 15 bases between. Germline values: CDR1 GTSNPN, CDR2 SVGIG (reference sequence). As handled by the study authors: Amplified reference gene primers provided the basis for estimating nucleated cell counts. This table comes from immunoSEQ multiplex PCR, and its TCRdb copy is limited to in-frame clones, with some not included. The DNA gave D and trimming, while V, J and clone size come from that table. The data show about 160,000 clones, roughly 80% seen once.

The sequence came from a woman aged 80 or over with acute or convalescent COVID-19. This rearrangement joins TRBV30 to TRBJ1-6; D perhaps matches TRBD1 (6 bases). Sequenced: peripheral blood. CDR3 in amino acids: CAWSASRQGNNSPLHF. In nucleotides, the CDR3 is TGTGCCTGGAGTGCGTCCCGCCAGGGGAATAATTCACCCCTCCACTTT.